Below are 7 T cell receptor beta chains sequenced from a single sample in a study of cytomegalovirus exposure and HLA in healthy donors. PCR used 60 Vbeta primers and 13 Jbeta primers. The table came from immunoSEQ multiplex PCR; TCRdb's copy has only in-frame clones and leaves some out. Of about 120,000 clones in the sample, under 85% were seen once. Sequenced sample: PBMCs. Receptor source: a man in his forties or fifties in good health and CMV-seropositive.

The rearrangement uses TRBV9 and TRBJ1-5; D is uncertain. Germline V lookup: CDR1 SGDLS, CDR2 YYNGEE. V lost 0 bases, J lost 0 bases, and 10 bases lay in between. The CDR3 totals 16 residues. As DNA, the CDR3 is TGTGCCAGCAGCGTAGGAACATCCGATAGCAATCAGCCCCAGCATTTT. It translates to CASSVGTSDSNQPQHF. The entire variable domain, with the rest obtained from reference TRBV9 and TRBJ1-5, is as follows: DSGVTQTPKHLITATGQRVTLRCSPRSGDLSVYWYQQSLDQGLQFLIQYYNGEERAKGNILERFSAQQFPDLHSELNLSSLELGDSALYFCASSVGTSDSNQPQHFGDGTRLSIL.

The V call is TRBV5-4, the J call TRBJ2-6, with 10 bases fitting TRBD1. Germline CDR1 and CDR2: SGHNT and YYREEE (reference sequence). The CDR3 is 18 amino acids. V was clipped by 6 bases and J by 0 bases; unmatched bases: 9. DNA for the CDR3: TGTGCCAGCACCACTACGGGACAGGGGCTCTCTGGGGCCAACGTCCTGACTTTC. It yields the protein CASTTTGQGLSGANVLTF.

This chain connects TRBV5-1 to TRBJ1-2, with D perhaps matching TRBD1 (6 bases). The CDR3 contains 14 residues. Germline assignment: CDR1 SGHRS and CDR2 YFSETQ. Trimming stripped 3 bases from V and 3 bases from J, with 12 bases between. This chain's CDR3 is CASSSPTGDYGYTF. As DNA, the CDR3 is TGCGCCAGCAGCTCCCCGACAGGAGACTATGGCTACACCTTC.

V gene TRBV2 combines with J gene TRBJ2-5, with D perhaps matching TRBD1 (5 bases). Germline V gene sequence: CDR1 SNHLY, CDR2 FYNNEI. V shed 4 bases and J shed 1 base, with 10 bases lying between them. CDR3 length: 14 residues. The CDR3 coding sequence is TGTGCCAGCAGTGGTGGGGCGACCCAAGAGACCCAGTACTTC. This codes for CASSGGATQETQYF.

This chain uses TRBV5-1 with TRBJ2-5, with no clear D. Trimming took off 2 bases at V and 0 bases at J, with 5 bases between the two ends. This CDR3 has 13 residues. Germline assignment: CDR1 SGHRS and CDR2 YFSETQ. The CDR3 sequence is CASSFSNQETQYF. The DNA for the CDR3 is TGCGCCAGCAGCTTTTCTAACCAAGAGACCCAGTACTTC.

This chain links TRBV2 with TRBJ1-4, with 7 bases aligning to TRBD1. Unmatched junction bases numbered 10, after V lost 7 bases and J lost 8 bases. The CDR3 extends over 14 amino acids. Germline CDR1 and CDR2: SNHLY and FYNNEI. The CDR3 DNA follows: TGTGCCAGCACCGACAGGGAAGGTAACGAAAAACTGTTTTTT. The encoded protein is CASTDREGNEKLFF.

The rearrangement uses TRBV7-2 and TRBJ2-5; a weak D match, TRBD1 (6 bases). In germline, CDR1 is SGHTA, CDR2 FQGNSA. Trimming removed 4 bases at V and 5 bases at J, with 14 bases between. This CDR3 is built from 14 residues. CDR3 in DNA: TGTGCCAGCAGCTCTCAGGGACACGCGGAGACCCAGTACTTC. Its protein product is CASSSQGHAETQYF.